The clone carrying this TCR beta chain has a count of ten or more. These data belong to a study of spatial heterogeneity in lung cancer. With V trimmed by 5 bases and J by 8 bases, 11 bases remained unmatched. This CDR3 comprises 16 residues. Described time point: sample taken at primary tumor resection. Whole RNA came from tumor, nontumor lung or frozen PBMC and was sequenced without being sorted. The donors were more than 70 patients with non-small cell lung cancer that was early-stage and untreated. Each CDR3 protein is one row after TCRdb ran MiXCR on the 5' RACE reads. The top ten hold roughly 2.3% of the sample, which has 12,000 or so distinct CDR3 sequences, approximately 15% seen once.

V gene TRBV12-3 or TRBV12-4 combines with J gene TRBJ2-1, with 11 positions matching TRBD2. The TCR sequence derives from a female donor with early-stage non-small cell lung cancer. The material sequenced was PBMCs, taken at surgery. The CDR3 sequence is CASSLIAGGTIDEQFF. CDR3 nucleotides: TGTGCCAGCAGTCTTATAGCGGGAGGGACCATCGATGAGCAGTTCTTC.